The 14 T cell receptor beta chains below were found in one sample sequenced in a study of immune evolution from preneoplasia to lung adenocarcinoma. The protocol was immunoSEQ multiplex PCR, while the TCRdb copy is restricted to in-frame clones and leaves out a portion. Found here are around 5,000 clones, nearly 80% of them singletons; the top ten hold approximately 26%. Input material: FFPE normal lung tissue adjacent to the tumor. The receptors shown here come from a person between 60 and 69 years old with lung adenocarcinoma.

The CDR3 nucleotides are TGTGCCAGCAGCTTACGGGACAGCTCCTACAATGAGCAGTTCTTC. This codes for CASSLRDSSYNEQFF. The chain uses TRBV11-3 and TRBJ2-1, with 7 bases identical to TRBD1. V lost 2 bases to trimming and J lost 0 bases; unmatched junction nucleotides: 1. This CDR3 has 15 residues. Looked up from germline, CDR1 is SGHNT and CDR2 is YENEEA.

The chain uses TRBV6-6 and TRBJ1-1; no clear D gene. Germline V CDR1 and CDR2: MNHNY, SVGAGI (reference sequence). The V end lost 0 bases, the J end lost 4 bases, and 9 bases lay between the germline ends. The CDR3 has 14 amino acids. This CDR3 reads CASSYSGLGTEAFF. In DNA, the CDR3 is TGTGCCAGCAGTTACTCAGGATTGGGCACTGAAGCTTTCTTT.

The V gene is TRBV6-5, the J gene TRBJ2-1; unclear D gene. Germline V gene data show CDR1 as MNHEY and CDR2 as SVGAGI. V lost 7 bases to trimming and J lost 6 bases, with 10 bases between them. This CDR3 has 12 residues. CDR3 in amino acids: CASISEGNEQFF. The CDR3 region has the DNA TGTGCCAGCATCTCAGAAGGCAATGAGCAGTTCTTC.

This clone was counted a few times. The genes are TRBV5-6 and TRBJ2-4; no clear D. CDR1 and CDR2 (germline): SGHDT, YYEEEE. This CDR3 comprises 11 residues. The V end lost 3 bases, the J end lost 7 bases, and 5 bases lay between the germline ends. The CDR3 DNA reads TGTGCCAGCAGCTCAGCGAACATTCAGTACTTC. This sequence encodes CASSSANIQYF.

This sequence joins TRBV7-9 and TRBJ2-7; D may be TRBD1 or TRBD2 (5 bases each). This CDR3 spans 13 amino acids. Germline CDR1 reads SEHNR; CDR2 reads FQNEAQ (reference sequence). Trimming cost V 5 bases and J 3 bases, with 11 bases left between them. The CDR3 DNA reads as TGTGCCAGCAGCAAAACGGGGCTCTACGAGCAGTACTTC. As protein: CASSKTGLYEQYF. Together with reference TRBV7-9 and TRBJ2-7, the CDR3 gives the full variable domain: DTGVSQNPRHKITKRGQNVTFRCDPISEHNRLYWYRQTLGQGPEFLTYFQNEAQLEKSRLLSDRFSAERPKGSFSTLEIQRTEQGDSAMYLCASSKTGLYEQYFGPGTRLTVT.

The CDR3 bases are TGTGCCAGCAGCGTTGGAGCGGGGACCGGGGAGCTGTTTTTT. It encodes CASSVGAGTGELFF. J is TRBJ2-2 and V is TRBV9; 7 bases are a match to TRBD2. Germline CDR1 is SGDLS and CDR2 is YYNGEE. There are 14 residues in the CDR3. After removal of 2 bases from V and 5 bases from J, the junction contained 3 bases not matched to a gene. Combining the CDR3 with reference TRBV9 and TRBJ2-2 gives the whole variable domain DSGVTQTPKHLITATGQRVTLRCSPRSGDLSVYWYQQSLDQGLQFLIQYYNGEERAKGNILERFSAQQFPDLHSELNLSSLELGDSALYFCASSVGAGTGELFFGEGSRLTVL.

The chain combines TRBV29-1 with TRBJ1-2; D might be TRBD1 (5 bases). Trimming left V 4 bases short and J 4 bases short, with 13 bases between. This CDR3 comprises 13 residues. Germline values: CDR1 SQVTM, CDR2 ANQGSEA. CDR3 nucleotides: TGCAGCGTTGTAGGGGTTAGTAGCTATGGCTACACCTTC. As protein: CSVVGVSSYGYTF.

The rearrangement joins TRBV6-5 to TRBJ1-5; D is ambiguous. Germline-derived CDR1 and CDR2 are MNHEY and SVGAGI. V was cut by 2 bases and J by 5 bases, with 13 bases left in between. This CDR3 contains 15 residues. The chain's CDR3 is CASSYVRSSDQPQHF. The CDR3 coding sequence is TGTGCCAGCAGTTACGTAAGGTCTTCGGATCAGCCCCAGCATTTT.

This clone was detected a few times. This chain joins TRBV19 and TRBJ1-1; no definite D call. This CDR3 has 14 amino acids. Trimming took off 5 bases at V and 6 bases at J, with 16 bases between the two ends. Germline-derived CDR1 and CDR2 are LNHDA and SQIVND (reference sequence). In DNA, the CDR3 is TGTGCCAGTAGTCGCGGGCAATCTCAATCTGAAGCTTTCTTT. This gives the protein CASSRGQSQSEAFF.

The J gene is TRBJ1-4, the V gene TRBV19; TRBD1 aligns across 7 bases. V lost 5 bases to trimming and J lost 8 bases; unmatched junction nucleotides: 8. The germline V gene encodes CDR1 LNHDA and CDR2 SQIVND (reference sequence). The CDR3 spans 14 residues. CDR3 nucleotides: TGTGCCAGTAGTCCCACGACAGGGAGAGAAAAACTGTTTTTT. Translated: CASSPTTGREKLFF.

CDR3 bases: TGTGCCAGTACCAAAGTACACCTCCGTGGGGGGAACAATCAGCCCCAGCATTTT. Translation: CASTKVHLRGGNNQPQHF. The chain carries TRBV19 and TRBJ1-5; possibly TRBD1 for D (5 bases). The germline V gene encodes CDR1 LNHDA and CDR2 SQIVND (reference sequence). V dropped 7 bases and J dropped 3 bases, with 25 bases sitting between them. This CDR3 is built from 18 residues.

The chain has TRBV7-6 and TRBJ1-5; D is possibly TRBD1 (6 bases). The germline V and J ends were trimmed by 5 bases and 3 bases, with 14 bases remaining between them. Germline-derived CDR1 and CDR2 are SGHVS and FNYEAQ. CDR3 length: 15 residues. The CDR3 DNA reads TGTGCCAGCAGCCCCTTAGACAGGTACAATCAGCCCCAGCATTTT. This sequence encodes CASSPLDRYNQPQHF.

This clone is a singleton in its sample. This chain uses TRBV11-3 with TRBJ2-5, with TRBD2 matching 7 bases. There are 13 residues in the CDR3. CDR1 SGHNT and CDR2 YENEEA come from the germline V gene. J was trimmed by 4 bases and V by 3 bases; bases with no gene match: 2. In nucleotides, the CDR3 is TGTGCCAGCAGCTTCCAGCGGGGAGAGACCCAGTACTTC. It translates to CASSFQRGETQYF.

The chain combines TRBV29-1 with TRBJ1-4; D gene ambiguous. V was shortened by 4 bases and J by 0 bases, with 18 bases between the two germline ends. CDR1 is SQVTM and CDR2 is ANQGSEA in the germline V gene. The CDR3 runs to 17 residues. The CDR3 region is CSVAGTASIATNEKLFF. The CDR3 nucleotides read TGCAGCGTTGCGGGTACAGCCTCCATTGCAACTAATGAAAAACTGTTTTTT. The entire variable domain, with the rest obtained from reference TRBV29-1 and TRBJ1-4, is as follows: SAVISQKPSRDICQRGTSLTIQCQVDSQVTMMFWYRQQPGQSLTLIATANQGSEATYESGFVIDKFPISRPNLTFSTLTVSNMSPEDSSIYLCSVAGTASIATNEKLFFGSGTQLSVL.